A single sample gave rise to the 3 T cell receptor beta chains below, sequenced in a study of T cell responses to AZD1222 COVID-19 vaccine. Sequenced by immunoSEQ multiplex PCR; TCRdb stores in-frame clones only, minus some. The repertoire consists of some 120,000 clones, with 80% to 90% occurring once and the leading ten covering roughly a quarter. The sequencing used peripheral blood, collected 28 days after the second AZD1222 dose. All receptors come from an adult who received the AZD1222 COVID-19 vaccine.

As DNA, the CDR3 is TGCGCCAGCAGTGAGACGGGGAGAAAGAACACCGGGGAGCTGTTTTTT. This translates into CASSETGRKNTGELFF. The chain has TRBV10-1 and TRBJ2-2, with D possibly TRBD2 on 5 matching bases. V was shortened by 2 bases and J by 1 base, with 11 bases between the two germline ends. This CDR3 has 16 amino acids. Germline values: CDR1 WNHNN, CDR2 SYGVQD (reference sequence).

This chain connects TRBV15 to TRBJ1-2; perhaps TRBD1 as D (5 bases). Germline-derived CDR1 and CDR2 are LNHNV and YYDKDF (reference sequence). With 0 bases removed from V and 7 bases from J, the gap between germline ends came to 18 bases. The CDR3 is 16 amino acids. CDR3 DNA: TGTGCCACCAGCAGAGATCGGGGGGGAATGATAGGTGGCTACACCTTC. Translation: CATSRDRGGMIGGYTF.

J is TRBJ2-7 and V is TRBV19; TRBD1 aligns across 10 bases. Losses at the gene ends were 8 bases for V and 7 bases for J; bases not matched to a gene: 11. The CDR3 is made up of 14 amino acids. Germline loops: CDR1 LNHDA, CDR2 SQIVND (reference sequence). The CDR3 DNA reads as TGTGCCAGTCGGCCCGGGACAGGGGCGGGGGAGCAGTACTTC. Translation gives CASRPGTGAGEQYF.